Below are 3 T cell receptor beta chains sequenced from a single sample in a study of cytomegalovirus exposure and HLA in healthy donors. PCR involved 60 Vbeta and 13 Jbeta primers. The table came from immunoSEQ multiplex PCR; TCRdb's copy has only in-frame clones and leaves some out. The table lists roughly 120,000 clones, 74% of them singletons. The specimen sequenced was PBMCs. These receptors were collected from a woman aged 45-60 years in good health and CMV-seropositive.

This clone was observed a handful of times. This chain uses TRBV11-3 with TRBJ2-2; D perhaps matches TRBD2 (7 bases). Germline V gene lookup returns CDR1 SGHNT and CDR2 YENEEA. The V gene lost 5 bases and the J gene lost 1 base, with 11 bases spanning the gap. The CDR3 loop spans 15 amino acids. The DNA for the CDR3 is TGTGCCAGCAGCACAGGGACTAAGAACACCGGGGAGCTGTTTTTT. This encodes CASSTGTKNTGELFF. The full variable domain, in which reference TRBV11-3 and TRBJ2-2 provide the parts outside the CDR3, is EAGVVQSPRYKIIEKKQPVAFWCNPISGHNTLYWYLQNLGQGPELLIRYENEEAVDDSQLPKDRFSAERLKGVDSTLKIQPAELGDSAVYLCASSTGTKNTGELFFGEGSRLTVL.

This clone was detected only a few times. V usage is TRBV4-3 and J usage is TRBJ2-5; possible D gene TRBD1, 5 bases. CDR3 length: 13 residues. With 3 bases removed from V and 3 bases from J, the gap between germline ends came to 8 bases. Germline CDR1 is LGHNA and CDR2 is YSLEER. CDR3 sequence reads: CASSQGREETQYF. The CDR3 region has the DNA TGCGCCAGCAGCCAGGGCAGGGAAGAGACCCAGTACTTC.

This clone occurred a few times. The rearrangement joins TRBV29-1 to TRBJ1-5; 8 bases agree with TRBD1. The CDR3 consists of 14 residues. V lost 5 bases and J lost 0; bases outside the gene matches: 3. Germline CDR1 and CDR2: SQVTM and ANQGSEA. The DNA of the CDR3 is TGCAGCGTTTCAGGGGGCCTTAGCAATCAGCCCCAGCATTTT. Translating gives CSVSGGLSNQPQHF.